A selection of T cell receptor beta chains follows, all from one sample in a study of blood T cell repertoires in COVID-19. Assay: immunoSEQ multiplex PCR; the TCRdb copy retains only in-frame clones and omits some. The sample shows around 100,000 clones, 88% of them seen only once. Input material: peripheral blood. Every receptor here comes from a human donor in a cohort sampled during active COVID-19. Both conserved end residues are trimmed from each CDR3. Fields, in order: V gene, J gene, CDR3 protein.

v_gene: TRBV7-2; j_gene: TRBJ2-4; CDR3aa: ASSLGPPGTGYAKNIQY
v_gene: TRBV12-3/TRBV12-4; j_gene: TRBJ2-7; CDR3aa: ASNTGVFYEQY
v_gene: TRBV3-1/TRBV3-2; j_gene: TRBJ2-2; CDR3aa: ASSQFPAGGTATGELF
v_gene: TRBV20-1; j_gene: TRBJ1-4; CDR3aa: SASSSQATNEKLF
v_gene: TRBV24-1; j_gene: TRBJ2-1; CDR3aa: ATSDLRGNEQF
v_gene: TRBV15; j_gene: TRBJ1-6; CDR3aa: ATSERVFLISSPLH
v_gene: TRBV19; j_gene: TRBJ1-1; CDR3aa: ASQGQGFFLPVTEAF
v_gene: TRBV5-4; j_gene: TRBJ1-2; CDR3aa: ASSSGQGYGYT
v_gene: TRBV6-5; j_gene: TRBJ1-1; CDR3aa: ASRGTGLEAF
v_gene: TRBV5-1; j_gene: TRBJ2-2; CDR3aa: ASSLFTSGTNTGELF
v_gene: TRBV6-6; j_gene: TRBJ1-2; CDR3aa: ASRTGIGYT
v_gene: TRBV27; j_gene: TRBJ2-1; CDR3aa: ASSRSGQGKNEQF
v_gene: TRBV3-1/TRBV3-2; j_gene: TRBJ2-1; CDR3aa: ASSRTSGIHEQF
v_gene: TRBV9; j_gene: TRBJ2-3; CDR3aa: ASSVRGLVAGGPSSWPDTQY
v_gene: TRBV28; j_gene: TRBJ2-7; CDR3aa: ASSLWTSGYEQY
v_gene: TRBV7-9; j_gene: TRBJ1-4; CDR3aa: ASSSGGKLF
v_gene: TRBV11-2; j_gene: TRBJ2-1; CDR3aa: ASSHPPGLAGLGEQF
v_gene: TRBV7-9; j_gene: TRBJ2-7; CDR3aa: ASSPEVWDRASYEQY